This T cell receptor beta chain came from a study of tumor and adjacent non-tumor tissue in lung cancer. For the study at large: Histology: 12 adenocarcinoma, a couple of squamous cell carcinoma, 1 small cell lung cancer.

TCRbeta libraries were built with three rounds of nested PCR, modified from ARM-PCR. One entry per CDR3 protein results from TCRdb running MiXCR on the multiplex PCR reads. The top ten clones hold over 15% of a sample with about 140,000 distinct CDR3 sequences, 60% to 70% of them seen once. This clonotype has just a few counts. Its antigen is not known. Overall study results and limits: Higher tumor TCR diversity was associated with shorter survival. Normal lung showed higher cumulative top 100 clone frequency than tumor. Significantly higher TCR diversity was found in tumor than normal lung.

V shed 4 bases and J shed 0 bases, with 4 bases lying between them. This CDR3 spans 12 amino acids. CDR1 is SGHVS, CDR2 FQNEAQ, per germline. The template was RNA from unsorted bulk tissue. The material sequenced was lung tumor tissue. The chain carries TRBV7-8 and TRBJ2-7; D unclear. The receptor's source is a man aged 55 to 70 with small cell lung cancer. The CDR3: CASSSLSYEQYF. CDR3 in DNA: TGTGCCAGCAGCTCGCTCTCCTACGAGCAGTACTTC.